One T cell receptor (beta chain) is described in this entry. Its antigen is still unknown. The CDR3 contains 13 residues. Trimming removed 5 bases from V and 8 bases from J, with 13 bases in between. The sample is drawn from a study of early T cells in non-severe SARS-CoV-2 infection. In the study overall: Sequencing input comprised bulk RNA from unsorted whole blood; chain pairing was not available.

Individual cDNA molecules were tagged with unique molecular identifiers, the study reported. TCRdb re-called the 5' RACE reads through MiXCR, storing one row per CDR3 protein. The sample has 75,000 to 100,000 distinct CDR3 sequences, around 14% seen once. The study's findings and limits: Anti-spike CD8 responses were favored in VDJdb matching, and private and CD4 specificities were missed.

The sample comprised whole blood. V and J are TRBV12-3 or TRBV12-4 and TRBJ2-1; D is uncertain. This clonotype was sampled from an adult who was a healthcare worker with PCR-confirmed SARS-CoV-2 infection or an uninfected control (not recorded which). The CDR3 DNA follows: TGTGCCAGCAGTGGGGAACCCGCGGATGAGCAGTTCTTC. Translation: CASSGEPADEQFF.